These T cell receptor beta chains were read from a single sample in a study of blood T cell repertoires in COVID-19. Here immunoSEQ multiplex PCR was the method, and the copy in TCRdb shows in-frame clones only, minus some. The sample records more than 300,000 clones, approximately 89% being singletons. Sequenced material: peripheral blood. Receptor source: a woman in her twenties or thirties with COVID-19, enrolled during active disease. The CDR3 runs from the conserved cysteine through the conserved F or W. Fields, in order: clone size, V gene, D gene, J gene, CDR3 DNA, CDR3 protein. A D gene is named only where the DNA matches it firmly. The size of a clone is reported for some rows only, either as once, few or many, or as a class for expanded clones.

abundance: NA
v_gene: TRBV7-6
d_gene: TRBD2
j_gene: TRBJ2-3
CDR3nt: TGTGCCAGCAGCTTATACGGGGCGGGAGGAGGAGATACGCAGTATTTT
CDR3aa: CASSLYGAGGGDTQYF

abundance: NA
v_gene: TRBV3-1/TRBV3-2
d_gene: TRBD2
j_gene: TRBJ2-7
CDR3nt: TGTGCCAGCAGCCAGCAGCGGGAGGGCTTGAGAGAGCAGTACTTC
CDR3aa: CASSQQREGLREQYF

abundance: once
v_gene: TRBV11-2
d_gene: TRBD2
j_gene: TRBJ2-2
CDR3nt: TGTGCCAGCAGTAGCGGGATCGACACCGGGGAGCTGTTTTTT
CDR3aa: CASSSGIDTGELFF

abundance: NA
v_gene: TRBV4-3
d_gene: NA
j_gene: TRBJ2-7
CDR3nt: TGCGCCAGCAGCCAAGCGCGTAGGAGCGAGCAGTACTTC
CDR3aa: CASSQARRSEQYF

abundance: NA
v_gene: TRBV29-1
d_gene: NA
j_gene: TRBJ1-1
CDR3nt: TGCAGCGTTGTCGCCCTAACAGTTGCTGAAGCTTTCTTT
CDR3aa: CSVVALTVAEAFF

abundance: NA
v_gene: TRBV4-2
d_gene: NA
j_gene: TRBJ2-7
CDR3nt: TGTGCCAGCAGCCAAGATCCCACCTACGAGCAGTACTTC
CDR3aa: CASSQDPTYEQYF

abundance: once
v_gene: TRBV4-3
d_gene: TRBD2
j_gene: TRBJ2-7
CDR3nt: TGCGCCAGCAGCCAAGGACTAGCGGCTTCGACGTGGCAGTACTTC
CDR3aa: CASSQGLAASTWQYF

abundance: NA
v_gene: TRBV27
d_gene: TRBD1
j_gene: TRBJ2-3
CDR3nt: TGTGCCAGCAGTCCCCTGACAGGGGAAGATACGCAGTATTTT
CDR3aa: CASSPLTGEDTQYF

abundance: NA
v_gene: TRBV6-2/TRBV6-3
d_gene: NA
j_gene: TRBJ2-1
CDR3nt: TGTGCCAGCAGTTACATCGGGAGTGGTCGGAATGAGCAGTTCTTC
CDR3aa: CASSYIGSGRNEQFF

abundance: NA
v_gene: TRBV9
d_gene: NA
j_gene: TRBJ2-7
CDR3nt: TGTGCCAGCAGCGTACAAACTTTCGACGAGCAGTACTTC
CDR3aa: CASSVQTFDEQYF

abundance: NA
v_gene: TRBV29-1
d_gene: TRBD2
j_gene: TRBJ2-7
CDR3nt: TGCAGCGTTGAAGACCGACTAGCGGGAGTTGCGCGCGAGCAGTACTTC
CDR3aa: CSVEDRLAGVAREQYF

abundance: NA
v_gene: TRBV28
d_gene: TRBD2
j_gene: TRBJ2-7
CDR3nt: TGTGCCAGCAGACCCCCAATGGGACTAGGCTTTTCCCACGAGCAGTACTTC
CDR3aa: CASRPPMGLGFSHEQYF

abundance: NA
v_gene: TRBV19
d_gene: TRBD2
j_gene: TRBJ2-1
CDR3nt: TGTGCCAGTAGCAAAGCTCTAGCGGGAGGAGATGAGCAGTTCTTC
CDR3aa: CASSKALAGGDEQFF

abundance: NA
v_gene: TRBV30
d_gene: TRBD2
j_gene: TRBJ2-3
CDR3nt: TGTGGAAGGGGCGGGAGGGCCCCAGATACGCAGTATTTT
CDR3aa: CGRGGRAPDTQYF

abundance: NA
v_gene: TRBV5-3
d_gene: TRBD1
j_gene: TRBJ1-5
CDR3nt: TGTGCCAGAAGCCAGGGGACAGCTAGCAATCAGCCCCAGCATTTT
CDR3aa: CARSQGTASNQPQHF

abundance: NA
v_gene: TRBV11-2
d_gene: NA
j_gene: TRBJ1-3
CDR3nt: TGTGCCAGCAGCTTAGGGCGGACAGCTGGAAACACCATATATTTT
CDR3aa: CASSLGRTAGNTIYF

abundance: NA
v_gene: TRBV10-3
d_gene: TRBD1
j_gene: TRBJ2-7
CDR3nt: TGTGCCATCAGGAACTCGGGGACAGGGTCGGGCGAGCAGTACTTC
CDR3aa: CAIRNSGTGSGEQYF

abundance: NA
v_gene: TRBV7-2
d_gene: NA
j_gene: TRBJ1-2
CDR3nt: TGTGCCAGCAGCTTAGTGTTAGACTATGGCTACACCTTC
CDR3aa: CASSLVLDYGYTF

abundance: NA
v_gene: TRBV5-1
d_gene: NA
j_gene: TRBJ2-7
CDR3nt: TGCGCCAGCAGTGAGGCAGGGTGGGACTACGAGCAGTACTTC
CDR3aa: CASSEAGWDYEQYF

abundance: NA
v_gene: TRBV14
d_gene: NA
j_gene: TRBJ1-2
CDR3nt: TGTGCCAGCAGCCAAGATTCCCTTCGTCTGGGCTACACCTTC
CDR3aa: CASSQDSLRLGYTF

abundance: NA
v_gene: TRBV18
d_gene: NA
j_gene: TRBJ2-2
CDR3nt: TGTGCCAGCTCTATCGTAGCCCCCACCGGGGAGCTGTTTTTT
CDR3aa: CASSIVAPTGELFF

abundance: NA
v_gene: TRBV7-8
d_gene: TRBD2
j_gene: TRBJ2-1
CDR3nt: TGTGCCAGCAGCGACGGGGGGACTAGCGGGACCAATGAGCAGTTCTTC
CDR3aa: CASSDGGTSGTNEQFF

abundance: NA
v_gene: TRBV20-1
d_gene: TRBD1
j_gene: TRBJ2-1
CDR3nt: TGCAGTGCGAACAGGGGCGTTGAGCAGTTCTTC
CDR3aa: CSANRGVEQFF

abundance: NA
v_gene: TRBV5-4
d_gene: NA
j_gene: TRBJ2-1
CDR3nt: TGTGCCAGCAGCGGCCGGGGGGCCTCTAGCTCCTACAATGAGCAGTTCTTC
CDR3aa: CASSGRGASSSYNEQFF

abundance: NA
v_gene: TRBV28
d_gene: NA
j_gene: TRBJ1-2
CDR3nt: TGTGCCAGCCGTGGACGGAGGGGCTATGGCTACACCTTC
CDR3aa: CASRGRRGYGYTF

abundance: NA
v_gene: TRBV30
d_gene: NA
j_gene: TRBJ1-5
CDR3nt: TGTGCCTGGAGTATCACCCAGGGTTTAAGTCAGCCCCAGCATTTT
CDR3aa: CAWSITQGLSQPQHF

abundance: NA
v_gene: TRBV14
d_gene: NA
j_gene: TRBJ2-7
CDR3nt: TGTGCCAGCAGCCACGTCAGGGACGAGCAGTACTTC
CDR3aa: CASSHVRDEQYF

abundance: NA
v_gene: TRBV30
d_gene: TRBD1
j_gene: TRBJ1-2
CDR3nt: TGTGCCTGGATGACCGGGACAGGGTTTGATGGCTACACCTTC
CDR3aa: CAWMTGTGFDGYTF

abundance: NA
v_gene: TRBV28
d_gene: TRBD1
j_gene: TRBJ2-2
CDR3nt: TGTGCCAGCAGCCCTGTAGGGGGCCGAGATGTGGGGGAGCTGTTTTTT
CDR3aa: CASSPVGGRDVGELFF

abundance: NA
v_gene: TRBV27
d_gene: NA
j_gene: TRBJ1-6
CDR3nt: TGTGCCAGCAGTTTAAGGGGGAGCTCCTATAATTCACCCCTCCACTTT
CDR3aa: CASSLRGSSYNSPLHF

abundance: NA
v_gene: TRBV15
d_gene: TRBD2
j_gene: TRBJ2-1
CDR3nt: TGTGCCACCAGCCAACTAGCGGGAGAGGCCAATGAGCAGTTCTTC
CDR3aa: CATSQLAGEANEQFF

abundance: NA
v_gene: TRBV7-2
d_gene: NA
j_gene: TRBJ1-2
CDR3nt: TGTGCCAGCAGCTTAGATTGGAGGGAGTATGGCTACACCTTC
CDR3aa: CASSLDWREYGYTF

abundance: once
v_gene: TRBV3-1/TRBV3-2
d_gene: TRBD2
j_gene: TRBJ2-3
CDR3nt: TGTGCCAGCTCGCGGGTAGCGGGAACAGATACGCAGTATTTT
CDR3aa: CASSRVAGTDTQYF

abundance: once
v_gene: TRBV24-1
d_gene: TRBD2
j_gene: TRBJ2-1
CDR3nt: TGTGCCACCAGTGACCTTGGACTAGATTATAGTGAGCAGTTCTTC
CDR3aa: CATSDLGLDYSEQFF

abundance: NA
v_gene: TRBV29-1
d_gene: NA
j_gene: TRBJ2-2
CDR3nt: TGCAGCGCCGGACAACAGCAGGACACCGGGGAGCTGTTTTTT
CDR3aa: CSAGQQQDTGELFF

abundance: NA
v_gene: TRBV7-9
d_gene: TRBD2
j_gene: TRBJ2-1
CDR3nt: TGTGCCAGCAGCCCGGGTACGCTTGAGCGGGGGGTTGAGCAGTTCTTC
CDR3aa: CASSPGTLERGVEQFF

abundance: NA
v_gene: TRBV5-5
d_gene: NA
j_gene: TRBJ1-5
CDR3nt: TGTGCCAGCAGCCCCGGGGGGATCAATCAGCCCCAGCATTTT
CDR3aa: CASSPGGINQPQHF

abundance: NA
v_gene: TRBV20-1
d_gene: NA
j_gene: TRBJ2-7
CDR3nt: TGCAGTTTACAGGGGGGGGCGCAGTACTTC
CDR3aa: CSLQGGAQYF

abundance: NA
v_gene: TRBV19
d_gene: TRBD2
j_gene: TRBJ2-2
CDR3nt: TGTGCCACTGCGACAGGGATGAGGCTAAGCGGGAGGGTTGACGGGGAGCTGTTTTTT
CDR3aa: CATATGMRLSGRVDGELFF

abundance: NA
v_gene: TRBV7-9
d_gene: TRBD1
j_gene: TRBJ2-6
CDR3nt: TGTGCCAGCAGTTGGACAGGGCTCCATCCTGGGGCCAACGTCCTGACTTTC
CDR3aa: CASSWTGLHPGANVLTF

abundance: NA
v_gene: TRBV27
d_gene: TRBD1
j_gene: TRBJ2-1
CDR3nt: TGTGCCAGCAGTCCTCGACAGGGGGTCTACAATGAGCAGTTCTTC
CDR3aa: CASSPRQGVYNEQFF

abundance: NA
v_gene: TRBV5-1
d_gene: TRBD1
j_gene: TRBJ1-2
CDR3nt: TGCGCCAGCAGCTTGGACGGACAGGCCTATGGCTACACCTTC
CDR3aa: CASSLDGQAYGYTF

abundance: NA
v_gene: TRBV3-1/TRBV3-2
d_gene: NA
j_gene: TRBJ2-4
CDR3nt: TGTGCCAGCAGCCAAGATCTCACGGGAGCCAAAAACATTCAGTACTTC
CDR3aa: CASSQDLTGAKNIQYF

abundance: NA
v_gene: TRBV19
d_gene: NA
j_gene: TRBJ1-1
CDR3nt: TGTGCCAGTAGTATCCACAGGGAGGGTGGCACTGAAGCTTTCTTT
CDR3aa: CASSIHREGGTEAFF

abundance: few
v_gene: TRBV5-5
d_gene: TRBD1
j_gene: TRBJ1-1
CDR3nt: TGTGCCAGCAGCTTGGTAGCAGGGGGAGACACTGAAGCTTTCTTT
CDR3aa: CASSLVAGGDTEAFF

abundance: NA
v_gene: TRBV7-7
d_gene: NA
j_gene: TRBJ2-3
CDR3nt: TGTGCTAGCAGCCAACAGGGCGCAGATACGCAGTATTTT
CDR3aa: CASSQQGADTQYF

abundance: NA
v_gene: TRBV6-5
d_gene: NA
j_gene: TRBJ2-3
CDR3nt: TGTGCCAGCAAAACATTTTTTTCACCCACAGATACGCAGTATTTT
CDR3aa: CASKTFFSPTDTQYF

abundance: NA
v_gene: TRBV5-1
d_gene: NA
j_gene: TRBJ2-7
CDR3nt: TGCGCCAGCAGCTTAAATGGGCTAGCGAGATCCGGGGACGAGCAGTACTTC
CDR3aa: CASSLNGLARSGDEQYF

abundance: NA
v_gene: TRBV5-1
d_gene: TRBD1
j_gene: TRBJ2-7
CDR3nt: TGCGCCAGCAGCTTCCACGACAGGGAAACCTACGAGCAGTACTTC
CDR3aa: CASSFHDRETYEQYF

abundance: NA
v_gene: TRBV5-4
d_gene: NA
j_gene: TRBJ1-1
CDR3nt: TGTGCCAGCAGCTTGGTGGGAGCTTGGGGTGAAGCTTTCTTT
CDR3aa: CASSLVGAWGEAFF

abundance: NA
v_gene: TRBV28
d_gene: NA
j_gene: TRBJ1-1
CDR3nt: TGTGCCAGCAGCCTGACAGGTGGGCCTGAAGCTTTCTTT
CDR3aa: CASSLTGGPEAFF

abundance: NA
v_gene: TRBV9
d_gene: NA
j_gene: TRBJ1-2
CDR3nt: TGTGCCAGCAGCGTAGATTTGAGGGCTAACGACTATGGCTACACCTTC
CDR3aa: CASSVDLRANDYGYTF

abundance: once
v_gene: TRBV5-5
d_gene: NA
j_gene: TRBJ2-7
CDR3nt: TGTGCCAGCAGCTTCGCAGTTGCAGGCGAGCAGTACTTC
CDR3aa: CASSFAVAGEQYF

abundance: NA
v_gene: TRBV29-1
d_gene: NA
j_gene: TRBJ2-3
CDR3nt: TGCAGCGTTGATTCAGGTGCAGATACGCAGTATTTT
CDR3aa: CSVDSGADTQYF

abundance: NA
v_gene: TRBV9
d_gene: TRBD1
j_gene: TRBJ2-2
CDR3nt: TGTGCCAGCAGCGTAGTCCCGGACAGGACTAACACCGGGGAGCTGTTTTTT
CDR3aa: CASSVVPDRTNTGELFF